The subject of this entry is one T cell receptor beta chain. The data were obtained in a study of blood T cell repertoires in COVID-19. The overall study: The analysed material was cDNA or gDNA that came from T cells, B-cell-depleted T cells, or PBMCs.

Profiling relied on immunoSEQ multiplex PCR, and the TCRdb table lists in-frame clones only, not all of them. In the table there are some 270,000 clones, around nine tenths of which are singletons. The CDR3 spans 16 residues. Per germline, CDR1 MNHEY and CDR2 SMNVEV (reference sequence). Unmatched junction bases numbered 15, after V lost 10 bases and J lost 2 bases. The specimen was peripheral blood. The chain couples TRBV27 to TRBJ2-7; 9 nucleotides align to TRBD1. This TCR came from a woman aged 60-75 years who had recovered from COVID-19. This CDR3 reads CATRSNRGQGPYEQYF. The CDR3 DNA is TGTGCCACCAGATCAAACAGGGGGCAAGGGCCCTACGAGCAGTACTTC.